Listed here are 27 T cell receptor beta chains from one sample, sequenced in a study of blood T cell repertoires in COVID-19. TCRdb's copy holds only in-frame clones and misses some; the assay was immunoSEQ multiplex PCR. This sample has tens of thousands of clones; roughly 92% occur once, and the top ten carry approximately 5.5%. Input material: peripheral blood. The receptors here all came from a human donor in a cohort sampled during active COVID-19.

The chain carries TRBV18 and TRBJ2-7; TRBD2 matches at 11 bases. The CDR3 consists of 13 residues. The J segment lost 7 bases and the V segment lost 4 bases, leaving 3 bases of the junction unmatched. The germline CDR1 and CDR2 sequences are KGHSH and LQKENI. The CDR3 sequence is CASSLAGGREQYF. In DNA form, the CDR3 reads TGTGCCAGCTCACTAGCGGGAGGGCGTGAGCAGTACTTC.

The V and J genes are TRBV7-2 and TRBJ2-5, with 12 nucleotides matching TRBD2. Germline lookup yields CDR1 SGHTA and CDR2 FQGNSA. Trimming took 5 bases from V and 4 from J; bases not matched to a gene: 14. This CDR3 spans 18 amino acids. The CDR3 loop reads CASSLSPLAGGPGETQYF. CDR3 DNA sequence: TGTGCCAGCAGCCTCTCCCCGCTAGCGGGGGGGCCGGGAGAGACCCAGTACTTC.

The DNA for the CDR3 is TGTGCCAGCAGCCTGTCACAGGGGGCGGACACCATATATTTT. This sequence encodes CASSLSQGADTIYF. The rearrangement joins TRBV3-1 (or the pseudogene TRBV3-2) to TRBJ1-3; 9 nucleotides line up with TRBD1. Germline-derived CDR1 and CDR2 are LGHDT and YNNKEL (reference sequence). The V and J ends lost 4 bases and 8 bases, in that order; junction bases with no gene match: 6. The CDR3 sequence is 14 residues long.

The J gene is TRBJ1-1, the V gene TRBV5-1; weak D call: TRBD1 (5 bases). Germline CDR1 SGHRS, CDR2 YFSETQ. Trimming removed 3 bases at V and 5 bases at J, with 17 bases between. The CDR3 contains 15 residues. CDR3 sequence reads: CASSYAAGGNTEAFF. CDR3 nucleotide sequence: TGCGCCAGCAGCTATGCGGCGGGGGGGAATACTGAAGCTTTCTTT.

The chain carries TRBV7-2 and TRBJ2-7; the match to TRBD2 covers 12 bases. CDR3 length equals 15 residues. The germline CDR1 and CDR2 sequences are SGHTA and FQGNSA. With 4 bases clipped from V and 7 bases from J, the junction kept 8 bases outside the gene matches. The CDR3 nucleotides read TGTGCCAGCAGCTCCAGACTAGCGGGAGTACAGGAGCAGTACTTC. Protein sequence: CASSSRLAGVQEQYF.

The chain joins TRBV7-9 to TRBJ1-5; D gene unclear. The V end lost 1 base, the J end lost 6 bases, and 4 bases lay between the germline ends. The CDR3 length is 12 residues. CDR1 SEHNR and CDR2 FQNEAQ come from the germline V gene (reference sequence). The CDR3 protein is CASSLGAQPQHF. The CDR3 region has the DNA TGTGCCAGCAGCTTAGGGGCTCAGCCCCAGCATTTT.

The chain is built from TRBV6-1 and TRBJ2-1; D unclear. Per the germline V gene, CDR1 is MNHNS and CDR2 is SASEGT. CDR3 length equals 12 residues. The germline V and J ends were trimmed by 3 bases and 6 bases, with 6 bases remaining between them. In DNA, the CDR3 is TGTGCCAGCAGTGAGACTTCCAATGAGCAGTTCTTC. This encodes CASSETSNEQFF.

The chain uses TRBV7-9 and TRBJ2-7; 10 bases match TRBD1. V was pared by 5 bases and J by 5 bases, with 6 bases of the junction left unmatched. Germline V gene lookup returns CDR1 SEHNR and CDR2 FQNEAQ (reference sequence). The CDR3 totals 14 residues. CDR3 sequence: CASSPPGQGNEQYF. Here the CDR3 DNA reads TGTGCCAGCAGCCCGCCGGGACAGGGGAACGAGCAGTACTTC.

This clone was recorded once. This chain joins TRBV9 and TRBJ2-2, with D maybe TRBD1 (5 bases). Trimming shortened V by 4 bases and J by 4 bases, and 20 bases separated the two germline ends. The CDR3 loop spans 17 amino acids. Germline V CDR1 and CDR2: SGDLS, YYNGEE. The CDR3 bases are TGTGCCAGCAGCTCACAATCCCTCGTAAGGGGCACCGGGGAGCTGTTTTTT. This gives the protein CASSSQSLVRGTGELFF.

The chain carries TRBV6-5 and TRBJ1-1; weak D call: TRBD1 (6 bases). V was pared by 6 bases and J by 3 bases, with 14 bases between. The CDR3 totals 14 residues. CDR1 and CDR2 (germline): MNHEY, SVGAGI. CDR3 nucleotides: TGTGCCAGCAGCGCGGAGCGGGGGCACACTGAAGCTTTCTTT. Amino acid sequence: CASSAERGHTEAFF.

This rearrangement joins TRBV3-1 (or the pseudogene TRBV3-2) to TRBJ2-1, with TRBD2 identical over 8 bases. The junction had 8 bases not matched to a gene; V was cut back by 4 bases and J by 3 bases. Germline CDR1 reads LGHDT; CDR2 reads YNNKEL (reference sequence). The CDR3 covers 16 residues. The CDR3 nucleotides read TGTGCCAGCAGCCTGCGATATAGCGGGAACTACAATGAGCAGTTCTTC. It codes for CASSLRYSGNYNEQFF.

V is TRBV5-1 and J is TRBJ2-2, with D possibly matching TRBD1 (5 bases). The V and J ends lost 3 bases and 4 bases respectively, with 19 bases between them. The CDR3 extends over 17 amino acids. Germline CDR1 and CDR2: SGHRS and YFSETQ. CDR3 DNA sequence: TGCGCCAGCAGCTCCCGGAATACAGGTTTTCTCACCGGGGAGCTGTTTTTT. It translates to CASSSRNTGFLTGELFF.

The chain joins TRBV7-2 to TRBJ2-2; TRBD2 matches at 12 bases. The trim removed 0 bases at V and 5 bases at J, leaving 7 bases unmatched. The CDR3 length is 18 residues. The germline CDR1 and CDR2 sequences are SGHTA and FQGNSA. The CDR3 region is CASSLATSGRGGTGELFF. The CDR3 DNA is TGTGCCAGCAGCTTAGCGACTAGCGGGAGAGGAGGGACCGGGGAGCTGTTTTTT. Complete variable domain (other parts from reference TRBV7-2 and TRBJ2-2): GAGVSQSPSNKVTEKGKDVELRCDPISGHTALYWYRQSLGQGLEFLIYFQGNSAPDKSGLPSDRFSAERTGGSVSTLTIQRTQQEDSAVYLCASSLATSGRGGTGELFFGEGSRLTVL.

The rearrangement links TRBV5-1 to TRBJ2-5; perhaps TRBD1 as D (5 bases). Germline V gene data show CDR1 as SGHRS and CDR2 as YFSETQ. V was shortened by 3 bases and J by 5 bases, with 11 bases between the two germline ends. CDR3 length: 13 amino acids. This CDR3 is CASSSRASETQYF. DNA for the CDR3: TGCGCCAGCAGCTCCAGGGCCTCGGAGACCCAGTACTTC.

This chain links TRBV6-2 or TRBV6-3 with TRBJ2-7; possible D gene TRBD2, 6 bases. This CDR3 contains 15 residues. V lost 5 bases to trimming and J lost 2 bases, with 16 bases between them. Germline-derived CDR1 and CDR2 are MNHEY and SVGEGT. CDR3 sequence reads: CASSLPPEGTYEQYF. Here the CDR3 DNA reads TGTGCCAGCAGTCTCCCCCCGGAGGGGACCTACGAGCAGTACTTC.

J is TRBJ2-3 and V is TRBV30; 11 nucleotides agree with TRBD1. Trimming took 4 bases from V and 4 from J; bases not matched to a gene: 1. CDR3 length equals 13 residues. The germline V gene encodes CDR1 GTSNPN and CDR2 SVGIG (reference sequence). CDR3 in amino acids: CAWKDRGPDTQYF. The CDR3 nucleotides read TGTGCCTGGAAGGACAGGGGGCCAGATACGCAGTATTTT. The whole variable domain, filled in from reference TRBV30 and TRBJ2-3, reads SQTIHQWPATLVQPVGSPLSLECTVEGTSNPNLYWYRQAAGRGLQLLFYSVGIGQISSEVPQNLSASRPQDRQFILSSKKLLLSDSGFYLCAWKDRGPDTQYFGPGTRLTVL.

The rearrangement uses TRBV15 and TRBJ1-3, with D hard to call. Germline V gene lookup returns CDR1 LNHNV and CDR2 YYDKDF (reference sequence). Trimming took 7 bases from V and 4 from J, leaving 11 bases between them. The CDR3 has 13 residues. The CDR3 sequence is CATTRSGGNTIYF. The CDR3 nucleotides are TGTGCCACCACCCGCTCGGGAGGAAACACCATATATTTT.

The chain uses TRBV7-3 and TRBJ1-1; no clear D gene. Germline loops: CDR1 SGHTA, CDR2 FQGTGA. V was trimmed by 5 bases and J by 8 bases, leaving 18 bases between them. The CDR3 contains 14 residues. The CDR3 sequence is CASSPGLPGEEAFF. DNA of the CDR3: TGTGCCAGCAGCCCAGGTCTTCCTGGGGAGGAAGCTTTCTTT.

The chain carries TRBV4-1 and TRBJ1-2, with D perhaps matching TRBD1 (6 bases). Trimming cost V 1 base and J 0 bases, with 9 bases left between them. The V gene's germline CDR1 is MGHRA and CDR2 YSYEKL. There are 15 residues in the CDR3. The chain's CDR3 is CASSQVQGTNYGYTF. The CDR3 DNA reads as TGCGCCAGCAGCCAAGTTCAGGGGACTAACTATGGCTACACCTTC.

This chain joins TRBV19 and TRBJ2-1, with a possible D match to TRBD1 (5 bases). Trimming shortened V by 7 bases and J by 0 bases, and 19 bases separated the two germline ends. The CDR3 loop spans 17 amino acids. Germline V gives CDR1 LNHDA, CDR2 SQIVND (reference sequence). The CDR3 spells CASMSQGNLYSYNEQFF. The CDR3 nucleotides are TGTGCCAGTATGAGCCAGGGAAACCTATACTCCTACAATGAGCAGTTCTTC.

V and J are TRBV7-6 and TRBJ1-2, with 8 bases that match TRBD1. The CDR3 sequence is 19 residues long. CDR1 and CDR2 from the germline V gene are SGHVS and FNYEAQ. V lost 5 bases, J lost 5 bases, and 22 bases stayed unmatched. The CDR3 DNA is TGTGCCAGCAGCATGACTTCCAGGGGGCGACCCGTTGAACCTTATGGCTACACCTTC. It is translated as CASSMTSRGRPVEPYGYTF. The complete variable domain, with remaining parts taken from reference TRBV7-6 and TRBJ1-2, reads GAGVSQSPRYKVTKRGQDVALRCDPISGHVSLYWYRQALGQGPEFLTYFNYEAQQDKSGLPNDRFSAERPEGSISTLTIQRTEQRDSAMYRCASSMTSRGRPVEPYGYTFGSGTRLTVV.

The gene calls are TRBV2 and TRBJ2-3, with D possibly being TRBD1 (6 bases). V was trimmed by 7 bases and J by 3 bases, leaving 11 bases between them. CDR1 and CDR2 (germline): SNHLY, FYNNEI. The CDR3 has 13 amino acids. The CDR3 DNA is TGTGCCAGCATCGGGACAAAAACAGATACGCAGTATTTT. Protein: CASIGTKTDTQYF. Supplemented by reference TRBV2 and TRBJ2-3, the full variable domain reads EPEVTQTPSHQVTQMGQEVILRCVPISNHLYFYWYRQILGQKVEFLVSFYNNEISEKSEIFDDQFSVERPDGSNFTLKIRSTKLEDSAMYFCASIGTKTDTQYFGPGTRLTVL.

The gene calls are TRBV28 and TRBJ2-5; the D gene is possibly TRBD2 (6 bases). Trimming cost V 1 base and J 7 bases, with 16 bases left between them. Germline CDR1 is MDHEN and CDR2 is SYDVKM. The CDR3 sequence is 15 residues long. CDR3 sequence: CASSLSHLGRLTQYF. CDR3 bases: TGTGCCAGCAGTTTATCTCACTTGGGGAGGCTGACCCAGTACTTC.

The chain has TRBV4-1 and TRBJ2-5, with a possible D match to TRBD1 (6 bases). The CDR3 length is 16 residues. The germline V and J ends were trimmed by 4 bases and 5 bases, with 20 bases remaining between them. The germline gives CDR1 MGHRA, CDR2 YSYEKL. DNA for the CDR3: TGCGCCAGCAGCCTTGGTTGGGGCAGGGGTGGCGAGACCCAGTACTTC. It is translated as CASSLGWGRGGETQYF.

CDR3 sequence reads: CASSLAQGARETQYF. The CDR3 DNA reads as TGTGCCAGCAGTTTGGCGCAGGGGGCACGGGAGACCCAGTACTTC. The chain joins TRBV28 to TRBJ2-5; 8 positions agree with TRBD1. The CDR3 totals 15 residues. The V and J ends lost 3 bases and 5 bases, in that order; junction bases with no gene match: 8. The germline CDR1 and CDR2 sequences are MDHEN and SYDVKM.

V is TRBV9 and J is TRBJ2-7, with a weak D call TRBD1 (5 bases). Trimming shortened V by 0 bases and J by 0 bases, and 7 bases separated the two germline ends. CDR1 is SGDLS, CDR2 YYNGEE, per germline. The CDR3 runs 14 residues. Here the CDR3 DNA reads TGTGCCAGCAGCGTAGACAGGTTCTCCTACGAGCAGTACTTC. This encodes CASSVDRFSYEQYF.

The CDR3 DNA reads as TGTGCCAGCAGTTCTCCAGCGGGGACATCCTACGAGCAGTACTTC. It codes for CASSSPAGTSYEQYF. The chain couples TRBV28 to TRBJ2-7; tentative D call: TRBD2 (7 bases). The CDR3 extends over 15 amino acids. Between the trimmed V and J ends, which lost 4 bases and 1 base, there was a span of 14 bases. Per germline, CDR1 MDHEN and CDR2 SYDVKM.